This TCR beta chain was obtained from a study of T cell responses to AZD1222 COVID-19 vaccine. Study background: Analysis merged second doses at about 4 or about 12 weeks. General observations from the study: Spike-specific TCR breadth and depth grew following two AZD1222 doses. Only five or six individuals given AZD1222 were seropositive at baseline.

About this clone: Its target is unknown.

Produced via immunoSEQ multiplex PCR; TCRdb's table is partial and in-frame only. The table has about 92,000 clones, around 90% seen once. V lost 3 bases and J lost 1; bases outside the gene matches: 4. This CDR3 contains 15 residues. Per the germline V gene, CDR1 is LGHDT and CDR2 is YNNKEL (reference sequence). V and J are TRBV3-1 (or the pseudogene TRBV3-2) and TRBJ1-2; TRBD1 matches 8 bases. Sample: peripheral blood, taken on day 0 of AZD1222 vaccination. This sequence originates from an adult in good health. The chain's CDR3 is CASSHRQGFNYGYTF. CDR3 bases: TGTGCCAGCAGCCACAGACAGGGGTTTAACTATGGCTACACCTTC.